Sequencing of this T cell receptor (beta chain) was carried out in a study of T cells in Graves' hyperthyroidism and ophthalmopathy. Overall study findings and caveats: Most clonotypes expanded in thyroid above 0.001 were likewise present in blood.

The PBMCs studied were ones that came from about 9.9 ml fresh peripheral blood. Trimming at V came to 1 base and at J to 5 bases, leaving 13 bases not matched to a gene. The CDR3 has 18 residues. The germline V gene encodes CDR1 MNHNS and CDR2 SASEGT. Details on this clonotype: What it recognizes is unknown.

Amplification of TCR beta CDR3 regions was performed using RNA transcripts as template. HTBI primers drove first-round RT-PCR of the TCR CDR3. TCRdb fed the multiplex PCR reads into MiXCR, producing one record per CDR3 protein. The table has 300,000 to 400,000 distinct CDR3 sequences, over 15% seen once; the top ten hold approximately 49%. Sequenced sample: blood. This chain uses TRBV6-1 with TRBJ2-1; 8 nucleotides agree with TRBD2. This TCR was recovered from a woman aged 50 to 60 with Graves' hyperthyroidism. The CDR3 protein is CASSEEVGTGGLNNEQFF. Written as DNA, the CDR3 is TGTGCCAGCAGTGAAGAGGTCGGAACGGGAGGGCTAAACAATGAGCAGTTCTTC.